This TCR beta chain was captured in a study of cytomegalovirus exposure and HLA in healthy donors. Study-wide findings and caveats: Links to common viral pathogens appeared, in a later analysis, for several of the most significant clusters. The classifier, whose performance was assessed in both the original and validation cohorts, reportedly diagnosed cytomegalovirus status with high specificity and sensitivity. In terms of immune exposure information, only CMV serostatus was available.

The primer mix had 60 Vbeta and 13 Jbeta primers. Assay: immunoSEQ multiplex PCR; the TCRdb copy retains only in-frame clones and omits some. The sample gives roughly 140,000 clones, approximately 78% of which show up once; about 2.2% is in the top ten. This clone is deemed medium-sized (0.01 to 0.1%). What it binds is not known. The clonotype originates from a woman aged 18-35 years in good health and CMV-seropositive. The source material was PBMCs.

This CDR3 reads CASSQGAASSYEQYF. The CDR3 region has the DNA TGCGCCAGCAGCCAAGGGGCAGCGAGCTCCTACGAGCAGTACTTC. This chain joins TRBV5-1 and TRBJ2-7, with D possibly TRBD1 on 5 matching bases. V shed 4 bases and J shed 0 bases, with 14 bases lying between them. CDR1 and CDR2 (germline): SGHRS, YFSETQ. The CDR3 runs to 15 residues.